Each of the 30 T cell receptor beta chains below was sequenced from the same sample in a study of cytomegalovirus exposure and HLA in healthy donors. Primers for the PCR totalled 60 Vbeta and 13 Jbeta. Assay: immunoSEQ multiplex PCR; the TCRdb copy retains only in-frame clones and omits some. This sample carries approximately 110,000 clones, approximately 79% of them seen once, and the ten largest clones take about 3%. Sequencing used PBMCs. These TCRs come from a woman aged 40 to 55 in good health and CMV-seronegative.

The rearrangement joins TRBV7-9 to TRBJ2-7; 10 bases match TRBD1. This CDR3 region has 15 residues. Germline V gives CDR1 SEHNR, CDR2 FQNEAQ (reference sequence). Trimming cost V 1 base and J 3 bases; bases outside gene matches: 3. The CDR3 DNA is TGTGCCAGCAGCTTAGAGGGACAGGGGTTCTACGAGCAGTACTTC. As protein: CASSLEGQGFYEQYF.

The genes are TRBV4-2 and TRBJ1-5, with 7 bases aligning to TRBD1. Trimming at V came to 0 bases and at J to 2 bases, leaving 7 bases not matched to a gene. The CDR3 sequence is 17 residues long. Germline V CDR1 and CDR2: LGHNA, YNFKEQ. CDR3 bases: TGTGCCAGCAGCCAAGAGGCAGGGGGTGGTGGCAATCAGCCCCAGCATTTT. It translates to CASSQEAGGGGNQPQHF.

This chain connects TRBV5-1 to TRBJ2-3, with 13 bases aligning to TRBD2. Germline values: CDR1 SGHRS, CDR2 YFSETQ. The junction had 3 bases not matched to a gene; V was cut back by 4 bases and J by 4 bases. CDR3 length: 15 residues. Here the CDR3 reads CASSPLAGGSDTQYF. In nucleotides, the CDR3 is TGCGCCAGCAGCCCACTAGCGGGAGGGTCAGATACGCAGTATTTT. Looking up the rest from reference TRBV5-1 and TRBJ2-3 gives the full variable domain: KAGVTQTPRYLIKTRGQQVTLSCSPISGHRSVSWYQQTPGQGLQFLFEYFSETQRNKGNFPGRFSGRQFSNSRSEMNVSTLELGDSALYLCASSPLAGGSDTQYFGPGTRLTVL.

CDR3 nucleotide sequence: TGTGCCGGCCAGGACAACTCCTATTCCCATGAGCAGTTCTTC. Its translation is CAGQDNSYSHEQFF. The chain links TRBV30 to TRBJ2-1, with a tentative D call TRBD1 (5 bases). The CDR3 length is 14 residues. Per the germline V gene, CDR1 is GTSNPN and CDR2 is SVGIG (reference sequence). Between the trimmed V and J ends, which lost 8 bases and 8 bases, there was a span of 22 bases.

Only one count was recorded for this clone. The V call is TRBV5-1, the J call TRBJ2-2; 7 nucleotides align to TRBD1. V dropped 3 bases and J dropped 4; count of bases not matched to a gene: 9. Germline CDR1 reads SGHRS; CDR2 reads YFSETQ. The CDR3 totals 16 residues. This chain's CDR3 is CASSSTGRKGTGELFF. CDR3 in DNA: TGCGCCAGCAGCTCGACAGGGAGAAAGGGCACCGGGGAGCTGTTTTTT.

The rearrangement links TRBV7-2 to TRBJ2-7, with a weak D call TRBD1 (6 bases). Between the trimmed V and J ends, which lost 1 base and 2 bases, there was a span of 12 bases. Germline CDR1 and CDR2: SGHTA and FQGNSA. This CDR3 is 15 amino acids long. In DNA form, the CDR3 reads TGTGCCAGCAGCTTAGTGGCCAGGGGAACCTACGAGCAGTACTTC. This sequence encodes CASSLVARGTYEQYF.

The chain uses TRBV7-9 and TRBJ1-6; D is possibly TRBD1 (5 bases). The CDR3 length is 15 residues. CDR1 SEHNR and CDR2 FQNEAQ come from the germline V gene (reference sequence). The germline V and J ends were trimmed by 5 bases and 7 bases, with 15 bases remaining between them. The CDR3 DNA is TGTGCCAGCAGCCCCCCGGGGGACGTAAATTCACCCCTCCACTTT. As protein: CASSPPGDVNSPLHF.

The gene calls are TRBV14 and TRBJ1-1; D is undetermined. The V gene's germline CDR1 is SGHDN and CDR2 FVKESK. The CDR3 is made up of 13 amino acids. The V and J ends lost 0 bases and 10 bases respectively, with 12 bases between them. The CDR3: CASSQDTSSGAFF. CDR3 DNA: TGTGCCAGCAGCCAAGACACCAGCTCGGGAGCTTTCTTT.

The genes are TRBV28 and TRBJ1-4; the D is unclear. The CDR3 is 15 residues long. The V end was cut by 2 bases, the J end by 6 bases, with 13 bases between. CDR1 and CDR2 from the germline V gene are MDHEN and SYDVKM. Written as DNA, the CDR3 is TGTGCCAGCAGTTTAGGAGGGAATCCGGATGAAAAACTGTTTTTT. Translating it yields CASSLGGNPDEKLFF.

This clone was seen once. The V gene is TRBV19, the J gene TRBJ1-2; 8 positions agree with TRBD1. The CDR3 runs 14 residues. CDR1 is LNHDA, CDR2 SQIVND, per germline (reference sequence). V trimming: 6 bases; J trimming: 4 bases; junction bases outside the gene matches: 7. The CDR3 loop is CASSLTTGAYGYTF. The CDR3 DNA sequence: TGTGCCAGTAGCCTAACGACAGGGGCCTATGGCTACACCTTC.

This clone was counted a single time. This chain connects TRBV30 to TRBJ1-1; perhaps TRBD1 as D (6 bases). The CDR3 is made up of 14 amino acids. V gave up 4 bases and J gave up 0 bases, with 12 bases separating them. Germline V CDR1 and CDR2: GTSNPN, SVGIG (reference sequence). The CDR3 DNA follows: TGTGCCTGGATGGGACACCTCATGAACACTGAAGCTTTCTTT. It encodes CAWMGHLMNTEAFF.

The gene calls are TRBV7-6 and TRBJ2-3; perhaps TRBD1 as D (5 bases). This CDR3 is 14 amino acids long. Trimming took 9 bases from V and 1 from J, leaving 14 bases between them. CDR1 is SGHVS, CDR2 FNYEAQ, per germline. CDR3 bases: TGTGCCAGTTTGCCAGGGATCGGCACAGATACGCAGTATTTT. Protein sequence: CASLPGIGTDTQYF.

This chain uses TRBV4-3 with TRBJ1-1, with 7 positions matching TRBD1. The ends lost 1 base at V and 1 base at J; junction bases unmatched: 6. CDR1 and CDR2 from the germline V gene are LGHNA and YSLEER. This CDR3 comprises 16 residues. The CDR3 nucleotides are TGCGCCAGCAGCCAAGGACCGGGACAGAAGAACACTGAAGCTTTCTTT. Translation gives CASSQGPGQKNTEAFF.

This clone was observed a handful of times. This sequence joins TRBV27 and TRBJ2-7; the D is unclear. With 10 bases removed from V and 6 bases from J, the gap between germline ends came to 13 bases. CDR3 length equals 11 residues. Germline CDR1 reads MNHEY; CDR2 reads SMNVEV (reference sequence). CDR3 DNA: TGTGCCACCCTTTCTTCAGGCGAGCAGTACTTC. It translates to CATLSSGEQYF.

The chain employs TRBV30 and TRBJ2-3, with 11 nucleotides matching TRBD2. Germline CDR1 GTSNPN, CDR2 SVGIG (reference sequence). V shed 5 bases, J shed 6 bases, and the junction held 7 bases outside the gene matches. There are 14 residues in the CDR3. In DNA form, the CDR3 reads TGTGCCTGGGGATTAGCGGGAGGGGGGGATACGCAGTATTTT. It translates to CAWGLAGGGDTQYF.

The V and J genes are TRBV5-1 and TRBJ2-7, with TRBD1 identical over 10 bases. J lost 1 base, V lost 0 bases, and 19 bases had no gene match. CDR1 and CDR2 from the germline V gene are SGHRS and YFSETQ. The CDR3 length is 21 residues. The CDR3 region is CASSLVPPPGTGAQGSYEQYF. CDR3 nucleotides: TGCGCCAGCAGCTTGGTACCACCGCCCGGGACAGGGGCCCAAGGGTCCTACGAGCAGTACTTC.

CDR3 bases: TGTGCCAGCAGATCCCGGGAGAGGGAATCACCCCTCCACTTT. Translated, it gives CASRSRERESPLHF. This chain connects TRBV7-2 to TRBJ1-6; D is unclear. This CDR3 spans 14 amino acids. CDR1 and CDR2 from the germline V gene are SGHTA and FQGNSA. Trimming took 6 bases from V and 10 from J, leaving 16 bases between them.

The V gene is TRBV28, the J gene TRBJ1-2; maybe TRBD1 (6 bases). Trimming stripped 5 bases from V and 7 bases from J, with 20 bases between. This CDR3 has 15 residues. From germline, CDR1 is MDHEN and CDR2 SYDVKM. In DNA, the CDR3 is TGTGCCAGCAGTGCTATTACAGGGTACTCAGCTGGCTACACCTTC. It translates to CASSAITGYSAGYTF.

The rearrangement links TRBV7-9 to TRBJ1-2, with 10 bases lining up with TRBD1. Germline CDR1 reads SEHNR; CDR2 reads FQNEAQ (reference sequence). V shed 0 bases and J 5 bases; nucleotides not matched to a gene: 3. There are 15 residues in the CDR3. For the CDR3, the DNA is TGTGCCAGCAGCTTAGCGGGACAGGGGCCTTATGGCTACACCTTC. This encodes CASSLAGQGPYGYTF.

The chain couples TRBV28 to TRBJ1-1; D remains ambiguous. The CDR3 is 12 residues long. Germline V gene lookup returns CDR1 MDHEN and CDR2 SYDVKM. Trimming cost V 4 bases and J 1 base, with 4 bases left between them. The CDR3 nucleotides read TGTGCCAGCAGTTCTCCGAACACTGAAGCTTTCTTT. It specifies CASSSPNTEAFF.

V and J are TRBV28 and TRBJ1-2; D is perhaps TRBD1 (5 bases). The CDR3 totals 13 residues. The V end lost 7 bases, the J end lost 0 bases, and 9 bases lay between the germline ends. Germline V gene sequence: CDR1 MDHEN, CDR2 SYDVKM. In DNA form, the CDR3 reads TGTGCCAGCACGGACACAACTAACTATGGCTACACCTTC. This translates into CASTDTTNYGYTF.

Here the CDR3 reads CAWTVGIRTEAFF. CDR3 nucleotide sequence: TGTGCCTGGACGGTAGGTATCAGGACTGAAGCTTTCTTT. This chain uses TRBV30 with TRBJ1-1; D is undetermined. The germline CDR1 and CDR2 sequences are GTSNPN and SVGIG (reference sequence). The CDR3 totals 13 residues. V lost 4 bases and J 5 bases, leaving 14 bases between the germline ends.

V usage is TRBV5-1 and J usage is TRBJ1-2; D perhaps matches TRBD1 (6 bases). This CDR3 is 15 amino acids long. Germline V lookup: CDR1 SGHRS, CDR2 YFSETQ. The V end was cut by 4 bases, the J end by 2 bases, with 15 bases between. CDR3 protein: CASSPTGSPNYGYTF. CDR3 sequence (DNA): TGCGCCAGCAGCCCCACAGGGAGCCCCAACTATGGCTACACCTTC.

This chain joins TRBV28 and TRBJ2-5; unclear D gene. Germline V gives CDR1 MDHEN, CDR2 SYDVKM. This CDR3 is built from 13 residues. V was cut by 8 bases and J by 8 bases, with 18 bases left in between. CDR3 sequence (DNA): TGTGCCAGCTCTAGAGTAGGTAGAGAAACCCAGTACTTC. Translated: CASSRVGRETQYF.

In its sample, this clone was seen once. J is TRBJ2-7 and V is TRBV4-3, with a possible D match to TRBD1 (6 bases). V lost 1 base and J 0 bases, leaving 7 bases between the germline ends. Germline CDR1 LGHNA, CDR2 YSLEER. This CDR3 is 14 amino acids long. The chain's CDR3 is CASSQGTVSYEQYF. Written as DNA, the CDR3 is TGCGCCAGCAGCCAAGGGACAGTCTCCTACGAGCAGTACTTC.

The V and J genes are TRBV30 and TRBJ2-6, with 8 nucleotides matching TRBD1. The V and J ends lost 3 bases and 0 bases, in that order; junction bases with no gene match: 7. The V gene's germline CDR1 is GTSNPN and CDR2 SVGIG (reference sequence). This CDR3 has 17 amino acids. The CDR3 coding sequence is TGTGCCTGGAGGGGGGACAGGCTTTACTCTGGGGCCAACGTCCTGACTTTC. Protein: CAWRGDRLYSGANVLTF.

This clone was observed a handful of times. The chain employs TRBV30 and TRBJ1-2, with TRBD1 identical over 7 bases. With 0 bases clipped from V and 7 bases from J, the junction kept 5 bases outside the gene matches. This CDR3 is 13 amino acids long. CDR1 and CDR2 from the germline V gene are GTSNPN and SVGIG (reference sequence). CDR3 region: CAWSVGQGGGYTF. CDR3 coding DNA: TGTGCCTGGAGTGTGGGCCAGGGGGGTGGCTACACCTTC.

CDR3 coding DNA: TGTGCCAGCAGTCCTCTAGCGGGGGGGGTTACAGATACGCAGTATTTT. Amino acids: CASSPLAGGVTDTQYF. V is TRBV7-6 and J is TRBJ2-3; 12 positions agree with TRBD2. CDR3 size: 16 residues. V was pared by 6 bases and J by 3 bases, with 7 bases of the junction left unmatched. CDR1 and CDR2 (germline): SGHVS, FNYEAQ.

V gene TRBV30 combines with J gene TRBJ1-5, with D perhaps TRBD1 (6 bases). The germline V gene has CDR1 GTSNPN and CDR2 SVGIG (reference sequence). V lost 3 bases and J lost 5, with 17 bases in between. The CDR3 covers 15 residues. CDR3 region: CAWSPPRGEDQPQHF. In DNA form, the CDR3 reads TGTGCCTGGAGCCCCCCCAGGGGTGAAGATCAGCCCCAGCATTTT. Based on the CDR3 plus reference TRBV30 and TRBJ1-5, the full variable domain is SQTIHQWPATLVQPVGSPLSLECTVEGTSNPNLYWYRQAAGRGLQLLFYSVGIGQISSEVPQNLSASRPQDRQFILSSKKLLLSDSGFYLCAWSPPRGEDQPQHFGDGTRLSIL.

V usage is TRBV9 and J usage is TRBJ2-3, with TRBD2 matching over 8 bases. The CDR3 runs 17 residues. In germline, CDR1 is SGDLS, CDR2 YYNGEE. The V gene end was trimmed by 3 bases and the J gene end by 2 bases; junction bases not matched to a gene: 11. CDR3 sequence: CASSDFRIAGITDTQYF. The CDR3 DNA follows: TGTGCCAGCAGCGATTTCAGGATAGCGGGGATCACAGATACGCAGTATTTT.